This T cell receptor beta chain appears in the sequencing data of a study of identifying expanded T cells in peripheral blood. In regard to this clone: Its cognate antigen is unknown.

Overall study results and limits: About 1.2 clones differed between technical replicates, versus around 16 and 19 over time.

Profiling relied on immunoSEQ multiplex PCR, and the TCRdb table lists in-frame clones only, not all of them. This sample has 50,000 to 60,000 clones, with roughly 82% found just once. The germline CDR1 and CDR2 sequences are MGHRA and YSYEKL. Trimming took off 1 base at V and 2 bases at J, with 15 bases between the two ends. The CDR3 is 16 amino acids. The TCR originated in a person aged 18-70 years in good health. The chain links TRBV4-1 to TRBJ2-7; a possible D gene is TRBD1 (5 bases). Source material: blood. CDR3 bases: TGCGCCAGCAGCCAAGGCCCCAGCAGGGCCACCTACGAGCAGTACTTC. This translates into CASSQGPSRATYEQYF.